This TCR beta chain was captured in a study of cytomegalovirus exposure and HLA in healthy donors. Germline V gene sequence: CDR1 KGHSH, CDR2 LQKENI. The CDR3 sequence is 16 residues long. With 4 bases removed from V and 1 base from J, the gap between germline ends came to 13 bases. General observations from the study: In the analysis, some V segments, TRBV6-2 and TRBV6-3 included, were excluded as indistinguishable. In a later analysis, TCR association rates varied by HLA locus: DRB1 most, HLA-C fewest.

It was with 60 Vbeta and 13 Jbeta primers that the PCR ran. The protocol was immunoSEQ multiplex PCR, while the TCRdb copy is restricted to in-frame clones and leaves out a portion. The data contain 150,000 or so clones, about 80% of them singletons. For this clone: Its antigen is unknown.

This chain connects TRBV18 to TRBJ2-2; D uncertain. The sequenced material came from PBMCs. The source is a man between 40 and 49 years old in good health and CMV-seronegative. CDR3 sequence (DNA): TGTGCCAGCTCACTTTCCCTCCCAGGGAACACCGGGGAGCTGTTTTTT. Amino acid sequence: CASSLSLPGNTGELFF.